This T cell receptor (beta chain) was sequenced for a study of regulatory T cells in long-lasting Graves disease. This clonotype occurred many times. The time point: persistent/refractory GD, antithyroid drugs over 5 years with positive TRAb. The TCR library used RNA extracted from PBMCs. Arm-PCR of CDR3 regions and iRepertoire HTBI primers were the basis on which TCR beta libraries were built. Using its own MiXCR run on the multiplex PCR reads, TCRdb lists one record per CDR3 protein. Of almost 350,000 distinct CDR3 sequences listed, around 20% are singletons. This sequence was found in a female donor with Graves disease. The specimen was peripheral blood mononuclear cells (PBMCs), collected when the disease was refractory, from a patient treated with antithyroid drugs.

The CDR3 nucleotides are TGTGCCAGCCGGGACAGGACTTACAATGAGCAGTTCTTC. Encoded protein: CASRDRTYNEQFF. This chain joins TRBV28 and TRBJ2-1; TRBD1 agrees at 8 bases. CDR3 size: 13 residues. Germline CDR1 reads MDHEN; CDR2 reads SYDVKM. J gave up 4 bases and V 8 bases, and 4 bases lay outside the gene matches.